The table lists the clone carrying this T cell receptor (beta chain) with a count of one. Antigen: not known. Assay: immunoSEQ multiplex PCR; the TCRdb copy retains only in-frame clones and omits some. Of tens of thousands of clones listed, roughly 90% were seen once; the top ten hold more than 8.5%. This sample was taken from a study of OX40 agonist ivuxolimab in advanced cancers. Study as a whole: At doses from 0.01 to 10 mg/kg, patients were given intravenous ivuxolimab every 2 weeks.

Study-wide points: Those patients achieving a partial response at 0.1-3.0 mg/kg showed among the lowest clonal expansion. Both blood CD4+ and CD8+ T cells showed clonal growth by week 6 at 0.1 to 3.0 mg/kg.

Germline V CDR1 and CDR2: SGHAT, FQNNGV. The CDR3 extends over 19 amino acids. V lost 5 bases to trimming and J lost 0 bases, with 25 bases between them. The chain carries TRBV11-2 and TRBJ1-2; D call uncertain. The source is an adult with an advanced solid tumor such as melanoma, head and neck, liver or kidney cancer. Here the sequenced sample was CD4+ or CD8+ T cells sorted from blood, taken in a trial of the OX40 agonist ivuxolimab. This CDR3 is CASSPRSREMWKSNYGYTF. The CDR3 DNA reads TGTGCCAGCAGCCCTAGATCCCGAGAGATGTGGAAATCTAACTATGGCTACACCTTC.